This record covers a single TCR beta chain. The antigen is unknown. The data are from a study of vaccination effects on CD4 cells after COVID-19. The study, taken as a whole, reports: Only a few convalescent patients and no early post-infection timepoints featured in the study. There was marked clonal contraction among infection- and vaccine-induced clones late after vaccination. The study found that only 1 of 255 vaccine-induced clones from healthy vaccinees cross-reacted with common cold coronaviruses.

Within the ViraFEST assay, antigen-specific CD4+ T cells underwent expansion with viral peptide pools prior to sequencing. With approximately 9 days of culture completed, CD4+ T cells were isolated. Each vaccine recipient was nucleocapsid antibody negative and had no prior SARS-CoV-2 infection. Produced via immunoSEQ multiplex PCR; TCRdb's table is partial and in-frame only. The sample lists tens of thousands of clones, about four fifths occurring once. The sequence came from a human donor who received a COVID-19 vaccine. Sequencing used CD4+ T cells from PBMCs cultured with HCoV-NL63 spike peptides, obtained before COVID-19 vaccination.

The CDR3 sequence is CASSLVGSRYRGYTF. CDR3 nucleotides: TGCGCCAGCAGCTTGGTTGGCAGTAGATATCGGGGCTACACCTTC. The chain joins TRBV5-1 to TRBJ1-2, with D unresolved. Germline V gives CDR1 SGHRS, CDR2 YFSETQ. CDR3 length equals 15 residues. Trimming took 0 bases from V and 8 from J, leaving 17 bases between them.